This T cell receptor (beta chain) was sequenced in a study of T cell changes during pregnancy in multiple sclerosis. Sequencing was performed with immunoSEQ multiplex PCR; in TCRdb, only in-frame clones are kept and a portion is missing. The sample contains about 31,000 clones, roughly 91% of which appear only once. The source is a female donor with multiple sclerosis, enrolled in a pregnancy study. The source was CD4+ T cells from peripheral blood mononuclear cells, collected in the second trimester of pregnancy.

Written as DNA, the CDR3 is TGTGCTAGTGGCCCCGGGACAGGGTCATACAATGAGCAGTTCTTC. Amino acid sequence: CASGPGTGSYNEQFF. This chain joins TRBV12-5 and TRBJ2-1; TRBD1 agrees at 9 bases. This CDR3 is built from 15 residues. The germline V gene has CDR1 LGHNT and CDR2 FRNRAP. Trimming cost V 6 bases and J 4 bases; bases outside gene matches: 7.